Sequencing of this T cell receptor (beta chain) was carried out in a study of T cell changes during pregnancy in multiple sclerosis (dated by TCRdb to about 2019). Regarding the study in general: The study looked at changes in the T cell repertoire across pregnancy in women with multiple sclerosis.

In regard to this clone: The antigen it recognizes is unknown. No clone much larger than this one lies a single base away; base qualities are absent.

The library was prepared using the immunoSEQ multiplex PCR assay. Sourced from immuneACCESS, this table was stored by TCRdb with only in-frame sequences that have V and J called. A share of the clones is absent; for the studies checked, an unresolved V gene accounts for under half, and the remainder has no known explanation. In this sample the table shows 35,000 to 50,000 clones, roughly nine tenths of which occur a single time. The ten largest clones represent less than 5.5% of the sample. This TCR derives from a female donor in good health, enrolled as a control in a pregnancy study. The sequences come from peripheral blood, collected in the second trimester of pregnancy.

The nucleotide sequence reads TGTGCCAGCAGCCCGAACACCCAGGGTTTTGCGCAGTATTTT. This is translated as CASSPNTQGFAQYF. The chain links TRBV7-2 with TRBJ2-3; a weak D assignment points to TRBD1 (5 bases agree). From the cysteine through the phenylalanine, the CDR3 covers 14 amino acids. Solely the CDR3 DNA is kept, with 42 bases framed from the first base. V is shortened by 5 bases, J by 10 bases, and the region joining them spans 19 bases. CDR1 and CDR2 are read off the germline V gene as SGHTA and FQGNSA.